The 13 T cell receptor beta chains reported below all come from one sample, sequenced in a study of Graves' ophthalmopathy and Graves' hyperthyroidism. Investigators amplified TCR beta CDR3 regions from RNA transcripts. HTBI primers served in a first-round RT-PCR, which a second-round multiplex PCR followed. TCRdb independently ran MiXCR on the multiplex PCR reads; one entry per CDR3 protein. The sample shows 400,000 to 500,000 distinct CDR3 sequences, roughly 21% of them seen only once. Sequences were obtained from peripheral blood. The receptors shown here come from a woman aged 18-29 years with stable Graves' hyperthyroidism.

The chain combines TRBV20-1 with TRBJ1-5; TRBD1 might be the D (6 bases). From germline, CDR1 is DFQATT and CDR2 SNEGSKA (reference sequence). V lost 2 bases, J lost 3 bases, and 8 bases lay in between. The CDR3 runs 13 residues. CDR3 nucleotide sequence: TGCAGTGCTAGACGGGACACCAATCAGCCCCAGCATTTT. Translation: CSARRDTNQPQHF.

The sample holds many counts of this clonotype. The chain employs TRBV7-8 and TRBJ1-6; D perhaps matches TRBD1 (6 bases). The V end lost 1 base, the J end lost 8 bases, and 9 bases lay between the germline ends. CDR3 size: 14 residues. In germline, CDR1 is SGHVS, CDR2 FQNEAQ. DNA of the CDR3: TGTGCCAGCAGCTTAGTAAGGGGGGATTCACCCCTCCACTTT. Translating it yields CASSLVRGDSPLHF.

This clonotype was seen repeatedly, ten times or more. The J gene is TRBJ1-2, the V gene TRBV18; 7 bases line up with TRBD1. The V gene's germline CDR1 is KGHSH and CDR2 LQKENI. J gave up 1 base and V 3 bases, and 5 bases lay outside the gene matches. This CDR3 spans 15 amino acids. CDR3 DNA sequence: TGTGCCAGCTCACCCAGGGGACAGAGTAACTATGGCTACACCTTC. Its translation: CASSPRGQSNYGYTF.

This clonotype was detected ten times or more. The chain recombines TRBV6-1 with TRBJ1-2, with a weak D call TRBD1 (5 bases). This CDR3 region has 14 residues. Trimming removed 7 bases at V and 6 bases at J, with 18 bases between. Germline assignment: CDR1 MNHNS and CDR2 SASEGT. The CDR3 reads CASIPRGKPHGYTF. For the CDR3, the DNA is TGTGCCAGCATCCCGAGGGGAAAACCCCATGGCTACACCTTC.

This clonotype was counted many times. The gene calls are TRBV6-2 or TRBV6-3 and TRBJ2-2; TRBD1 might be the D (6 bases). V was shortened by 5 bases and J by 4 bases, with 11 bases between the two germline ends. Germline V gene data show CDR1 as MNHEY and CDR2 as SVGEGT. The CDR3 extends over 14 amino acids. CDR3 loop: CASSRTGSTGELFF. CDR3 nucleotides: TGTGCCAGCAGTCGTACAGGGTCCACCGGGGAGCTGTTTTTT.

There are many counts of this clonotype. The rearrangement uses TRBV5-1 and TRBJ1-6, with 7 bases fitting TRBD1. The junction had 9 bases not matched to a gene; V was cut back by 7 bases and J by 8 bases. This CDR3 has 14 amino acids. Germline V gene lookup returns CDR1 SGHRS and CDR2 YFSETQ. The CDR3 nucleotides read TGCGCCAGCGGATTACAGGGGAGGCATTCACCCCTCCACTTT. Its protein is CASGLQGRHSPLHF.

This clonotype has a count of ten or more. The chain recombines TRBV30 with TRBJ1-5; no clear D. Trimming took 0 bases from V and 9 from J, leaving 12 bases between them. CDR3 length: 13 residues. Germline V CDR1 and CDR2: GTSNPN, SVGIG (reference sequence). CDR3 nucleotides: TGTGCCTGGAGTGTAATTTCCCGCGGGCCCCAGCATTTT. Its translation is CAWSVISRGPQHF.

This clonotype was seen repeatedly, ten times or more. The genes are TRBV24-1 and TRBJ2-5, with D tentatively TRBD1 (6 bases). From germline, CDR1 is KGHDR and CDR2 SFDVKD. The V and J ends lost 3 bases and 5 bases respectively, with 12 bases between them. The CDR3 totals 14 residues. CDR3 nucleotide sequence: TGTGCCACCAGTGATCCGGGACAATGGGAGACCCAGTACTTC. Protein sequence: CATSDPGQWETQYF.

At least ten counts were recorded for this clonotype. The chain carries TRBV20-1 and TRBJ1-2; 7 positions agree with TRBD1. Germline CDR1 and CDR2: DFQATT and SNEGSKA (reference sequence). The V gene end was trimmed by 3 bases and the J gene end by 8 bases; junction bases not matched to a gene: 15. This CDR3 region has 15 residues. The CDR3 coding sequence is TGCAGTGCTAGGACAGGGTCCCTAGGGCTTAACGGCTACACCTTC. Protein product: CSARTGSLGLNGYTF.

This clonotype was recorded many times. The V call is TRBV19, the J call TRBJ1-1, with a tentative D call TRBD1 (5 bases). Germline CDR1 is LNHDA and CDR2 is SQIVND (reference sequence). Trimming removed 7 bases at V and 4 bases at J, with 16 bases between. The length of the CDR3 is 14 residues. For the CDR3, the DNA is TGTGCCAGTAATACGGGGCTGATGGGCACTGAAGCTTTCTTT. Its translation is CASNTGLMGTEAFF.

In this sample, this clonotype turned up many times. This chain links TRBV20-1 with TRBJ2-5; 11 bases fit TRBD2. This CDR3 contains 15 residues. Germline V lookup: CDR1 DFQATT, CDR2 SNEGSKA (reference sequence). Trimming cost V 3 bases and J 4 bases; bases outside gene matches: 7. The CDR3 region has the DNA TGCAGTGCTAGTCGGCTAGCGGGAGGCGGAGAGACCCAGTACTTC. This codes for CSASRLAGGGETQYF.

For this clonotype: Its ends do not fully match the called genes, so a read error is possible. This sequence joins TRBV4-1 and TRBJ1-2; no definite D call. The CDR3 length is 15 residues. Germline-derived CDR1 and CDR2 are MGHRA and YSYEKL. The CDR3 DNA reads TGCGCCAGCAGCCAAGGCCCGAGAGCTAACTATGGTTACACCTTC. Its protein is CASSQGPRANYGYTF.

This clonotype was recorded at least ten times. The genes are TRBV28 and TRBJ1-5; D perhaps matches TRBD1 (6 bases). The V end lost 2 bases, the J end lost 0 bases, and 11 bases lay between the germline ends. Germline-derived CDR1 and CDR2 are MDHEN and SYDVKM. The CDR3 totals 16 residues. The CDR3 is CASSLDSGDSNQPQHF. The CDR3 DNA reads as TGTGCCAGCAGTTTAGATTCAGGGGATAGCAATCAGCCCCAGCATTTT.